This TCR beta chain was sequenced during a study of cytomegalovirus exposure and HLA in healthy donors. Study-wide points: Differences between HLA loci emerged in a later analysis of TCR association rates, with DRB1 most and HLA-C fewest. Among donors in an Asian-associated ancestry cluster, a later analysis reportedly found fewer N-insertions than the roughly 610-donor mean. Per published reports, the classifier diagnosed cytomegalovirus status with high specificity and sensitivity.

This clone has more than one count but fewer than ten. The antigen is unknown. Both 60 Vbeta primers and 13 Jbeta primers went into the PCR. Libraries were prepared by immunoSEQ multiplex PCR; TCRdb keeps only in-frame clonotypes and omits some of them. This sample yields fewer than 90,000 clones, of which less than 75% are seen a single time; less than 8.5% belongs to the top ten. Trimming left V 0 bases short and J 9 bases short, with 8 bases between. The germline gives CDR1 DFQATT, CDR2 SNEGSKA (reference sequence). CDR3 length equals 11 residues. This sequence originates from a man aged 35-49 years in good health and CMV-seropositive. Material for sequencing was PBMCs. V and J are TRBV20-1 and TRBJ2-5; D ambiguous. CDR3 nucleotides: TGCAGTGCTAGAGACCAATCGGCCCAGTACTTC. Protein product: CSARDQSAQYF.